The 32 T cell receptor beta chains below come from one sample, sequenced in a study of shared clonotypes between healthy human individuals. The repertoire was sequenced with immunoSEQ multiplex PCR; TCRdb's copy has only in-frame clones and lacks some. The sample consists of some 2.1 million clones, 90% to 95% of them appearing once. The sequencing sample was made of naive CD4+ T cells sorted from blood. This sample's subset: CD45RA+ positively selected. The receptors here all came from a man aged 18-30 years in good health.

V is TRBV18 and J is TRBJ2-2; 9 positions match TRBD1. Trimming removed 4 bases from V and 6 bases from J; junction bases left unmatched: 3. The CDR3 consists of 14 residues. Germline V CDR1 and CDR2: KGHSH, LQKENI. DNA for the CDR3: TGTGCCAGCTCACTGAACAGGGGGCCCGGGGAGCTGTTTTTT. Protein: CASSLNRGPGELFF.

To note about this clone: Other DNA sequences within the sample encode an identical CDR3. The chain has TRBV6-5 and TRBJ2-7; perhaps TRBD2 as D (5 bases). The germline V gene has CDR1 MNHEY and CDR2 SVGAGI. Trimming removed 0 bases from V and 2 bases from J, with 11 bases in between. The CDR3 covers 15 residues. The CDR3 DNA reads as TGTGCCAGCAGTTACTCGGGGTCCGGGGCCTACGAGCAGTACTTC. It codes for CASSYSGSGAYEQYF.

The chain employs TRBV25-1 and TRBJ2-1; 10 bases fit TRBD2. This CDR3 has 14 amino acids. V was clipped by 5 bases and J by 2 bases; unmatched bases: 0. Germline V gives CDR1 MGHDK, CDR2 SYGVNS. CDR3 sequence (DNA): TGTGCCAGCAGTCTAGCGGGGGCCTACAATGAGCAGTTCTTC. Its protein product is CASSLAGAYNEQFF.

This clone was seen only once. The rearrangement links TRBV10-3 to TRBJ1-5; TRBD1 might be the D (5 bases). Germline V CDR1 and CDR2: ENHRY, SYGVKD. This CDR3 contains 15 residues. The ends were cut back, 2 bases at V and 6 bases at J, with 14 bases in the middle. CDR3 coding DNA: TGTGCCATCAGTGAGACGAGGGGTGTCAGTCAGCCCCAGCATTTT. It encodes CAISETRGVSQPQHF.

The chain has TRBV25-1 and TRBJ2-7; 9 positions match TRBD1. The V segment lost 5 bases and the J segment 3 bases; nucleotides outside the gene matches: 8. Germline loops: CDR1 MGHDK, CDR2 SYGVNS. This CDR3 has 15 residues. CDR3 nucleotides: TGTGCCAGCAGTTTGGGGGACAGGGTCGACTACGAGCAGTACTTC. It translates to CASSLGDRVDYEQYF.

About this clone: A junction boundary mismatches the germline segment, possibly from a read error. J is TRBJ2-1 and V is TRBV7-7, with TRBD2 matching over 11 bases. In germline, CDR1 is SSHAT, CDR2 FNYEAQ (reference sequence). The CDR3 runs to 15 residues. CDR3 protein: CASSCEVAGGNEQFF. The DNA of the CDR3 is TGTGCTAGCAGCTGCGAGGTAGCGGGAGGGAATGAGCAGTTCTTC.

V and J are TRBV19 and TRBJ2-3, with a possible D match to TRBD2 (6 bases). Germline V lookup: CDR1 LNHDA, CDR2 SQIVND (reference sequence). V shed 4 bases and J shed 1 base, with 15 bases lying between them. The CDR3 has 16 residues. CDR3 DNA: TGTGCCAGTAGTACTAAAAGGGACTGGCGCACAGATACGCAGTATTTT. Its translation is CASSTKRDWRTDTQYF.

This chain links TRBV9 with TRBJ2-3; D perhaps matches TRBD1 (6 bases). The germline CDR1 and CDR2 sequences are SGDLS and YYNGEE. CDR3 length: 15 amino acids. The ends were cut back, 0 bases at V and 3 bases at J, with 11 bases in the middle. CDR3 nucleotides: TGTGCCAGCAGCGTAGCAGGGGCTCATACAGATACGCAGTATTTT. Protein product: CASSVAGAHTDTQYF.

This chain links TRBV5-1 with TRBJ2-1; 10 positions match TRBD2. Germline assignment: CDR1 SGHRS and CDR2 YFSETQ. The CDR3 totals 16 residues. The V and J ends lost 4 bases and 6 bases, in that order; junction bases with no gene match: 10. CDR3 sequence: CASSRRLAGEGNEQFF. CDR3 coding DNA: TGCGCCAGCAGCAGACGCCTAGCGGGAGAGGGCAATGAGCAGTTCTTC.

The sample holds one count of this clone. Given a much more abundant clone one base away, this may be a read error. The sample contains more than one DNA sequence encoding this CDR3. The CDR3 bases are TGTGCCTGGAGTCGCACAGGGACTGGAAACACCATATATTTT. This codes for CAWSRTGTGNTIYF. V and J are TRBV30 and TRBJ1-3; perhaps TRBD1 as D (6 bases). This CDR3 is built from 14 residues. Germline-derived CDR1 and CDR2 are GTSNPN and SVGIG (reference sequence). Trimming took 2 bases from V and 2 from J, leaving 10 bases between them.

This clone was observed a single time. The chain recombines TRBV4-1 with TRBJ2-5; 15 bases are a match to TRBD2. The CDR3 runs to 15 residues. Germline values: CDR1 MGHRA, CDR2 YSYEKL. Unmatched junction bases numbered 4, after V lost 3 bases and J lost 8 bases. CDR3 nucleotides: TGCGCCAGCAGCCAGGGGACTAGCGGGAGGAAAACCCAGTACTTC. It yields the protein CASSQGTSGRKTQYF.

The chain combines TRBV7-2 with TRBJ1-1; 7 bases agree with TRBD1. Germline trimming cut 7 bases from V and 0 bases from J; bases unmatched to any gene: 8. Looked up from germline, CDR1 is SGHTA and CDR2 is FQGNSA. CDR3 length: 15 amino acids. The CDR3 region has the DNA TGTGCCAGCATGTATCAGACAGGGCTGAACACTGAAGCTTTCTTT. Its protein is CASMYQTGLNTEAFF.

The chain uses TRBV7-2 and TRBJ1-5; D ambiguous. CDR3 size: 13 residues. Germline CDR1 SGHTA, CDR2 FQGNSA. V was clipped by 4 bases and J by 3 bases, with 7 bases between them. CDR3 in amino acids: CASSSTYNQPQHF. The CDR3 DNA follows: TGTGCCAGCAGCTCGACCTACAATCAGCCCCAGCATTTT.

V is TRBV6-5 and J is TRBJ2-5; TRBD1 aligns across 7 bases. This CDR3 comprises 16 residues. Germline V gene lookup returns CDR1 MNHEY and CDR2 SVGAGI. The V and J ends lost 2 bases and 2 bases, in that order; junction bases with no gene match: 8. The CDR3 DNA reads TGTGCCAGCAGTTACATCAGGGGGAACGGTCAAGAGACCCAGTACTTC. This encodes CASSYIRGNGQETQYF.

V usage is TRBV18 and J usage is TRBJ1-4, with a weak D call TRBD1 (6 bases). CDR3 size: 15 residues. V was shortened by 4 bases and J by 4 bases, with 13 bases between the two germline ends. CDR1 is KGHSH, CDR2 LQKENI, per germline. This chain's CDR3 is CASSLKPGVNEKLFF. The CDR3 coding sequence is TGTGCCAGCTCACTAAAGCCAGGGGTTAATGAAAAACTGTTTTTT.

This rearrangement joins TRBV7-2 to TRBJ2-3; 10 positions agree with TRBD1. This CDR3 has 17 amino acids. The germline CDR1 and CDR2 sequences are SGHTA and FQGNSA. V shed 2 bases, J shed 4 bases, and the junction held 9 bases outside the gene matches. The CDR3 bases are TGTGCCAGCAGCTTACAGACAGGGGGCAAGGGGGCAGATACGCAGTATTTT. It codes for CASSLQTGGKGADTQYF.

The gene calls are TRBV25-1 and TRBJ2-3; 15 bases align to TRBD2. Germline lookup yields CDR1 MGHDK and CDR2 SYGVNS. V was pared by 2 bases and J by 5 bases, with 2 bases of the junction left unmatched. This CDR3 region has 16 residues. The CDR3 region is CASSEGLAGGLDTQYF. Here the CDR3 DNA reads TGTGCCAGCAGTGAAGGACTAGCGGGAGGGTTAGATACGCAGTATTTT.

In nucleotides, the CDR3 is TGTGCCAGCAGCCCTCTCGACAGGCCGAACACCGGGGAGCTGTTTTTT. Its translation: CASSPLDRPNTGELFF. V is TRBV14 and J is TRBJ2-2, with a tentative D call TRBD1 (6 bases). CDR3 length: 16 residues. Germline CDR1 SGHDN, CDR2 FVKESK. V was cut by 4 bases and J by 0 bases, with 12 bases left in between.

Concerning this clone: Other DNA sequences from this sample encode an identical CDR3 as well. The rearrangement links TRBV10-1 to TRBJ2-7; unclear D gene. The V gene lost 0 bases and the J gene lost 7 bases, with 13 bases spanning the gap. The germline V gene has CDR1 WNHNN and CDR2 SYGVQD (reference sequence). The CDR3 spans 14 residues. The CDR3 DNA reads as TGCGCCAGCAGTGAGTCGGGCCGAGCCAGGGAGCAGTACTTC. The encoded protein is CASSESGRAREQYF.

The rearrangement joins TRBV7-9 to TRBJ2-1; TRBD2 aligns across 10 bases. With 5 bases clipped from V and 8 bases from J, the junction kept 9 bases outside the gene matches. Germline V gene sequence: CDR1 SEHNR, CDR2 FQNEAQ (reference sequence). The CDR3 covers 15 residues. In DNA form, the CDR3 reads TGTGCCAGCAGCGGAACTAGCGGGGTTGTGGATGAGCAGTTCTTC. This codes for CASSGTSGVVDEQFF.

This rearrangement joins TRBV6-5 to TRBJ2-1; 9 bases fit TRBD2. Germline trimming cut 6 bases from V and 6 bases from J; bases unmatched to any gene: 6. Germline CDR1 and CDR2: MNHEY and SVGAGI. The CDR3 spans 14 residues. The CDR3: CASSRGRALNEQFF. The CDR3 DNA sequence: TGTGCCAGCAGCCGCGGGAGGGCCCTCAATGAGCAGTTCTTC.

This chain's CDR3 is CASSLQGENQPQHF. The CDR3 nucleotides are TGTGCCAGCAGCTTACAGGGCGAGAATCAGCCCCAGCATTTT. The chain links TRBV5-4 to TRBJ1-5; the D gene is possibly TRBD1 (6 bases). The CDR3 has 14 amino acids. Per the germline V gene, CDR1 is SGHNT and CDR2 is YYREEE (reference sequence). The ends were cut back, 2 bases at V and 4 bases at J, with 10 bases in the middle.

The J gene is TRBJ2-1, the V gene TRBV10-3, with 9 positions matching TRBD2. This CDR3 comprises 15 residues. The J segment lost 3 bases and the V segment lost 5 bases, leaving 5 bases of the junction unmatched. The germline V gene has CDR1 ENHRY and CDR2 SYGVKD. The CDR3 sequence: CAISRSSGDYNEQFF. CDR3 DNA: TGTGCCATCAGTAGATCTAGCGGGGACTACAATGAGCAGTTCTTC.

The V call is TRBV18, the J call TRBJ2-7; 7 bases agree with TRBD2. Germline-derived CDR1 and CDR2 are KGHSH and LQKENI. The CDR3 sequence is 15 residues long. V was clipped by 3 bases and J by 5 bases; unmatched bases: 10. CDR3 coding DNA: TGTGCCAGCTCACCGCTGGAAGCGGGGTTAAACGAGCAGTACTTC. Translated, it gives CASSPLEAGLNEQYF.

A single count supports this clone. CDR3 DNA: TGTGCCAGCCAACTAGCGGGGGCCTACGAGCAGTACTTC. It codes for CASQLAGAYEQYF. The V call is TRBV18, the J call TRBJ2-7; 11 nucleotides line up with TRBD2. V gave up 8 bases and J gave up 2 bases; unmatched junction bases: 2. There are 13 residues in the CDR3. The V gene's germline CDR1 is KGHSH and CDR2 LQKENI.

This clone showed up just a few times. The J gene is TRBJ2-7, the V gene TRBV15; 7 bases match TRBD2. This CDR3 contains 16 residues. Germline loops: CDR1 LNHNV, CDR2 YYDKDF (reference sequence). V lost 3 bases, J lost 3 bases, and 11 bases stayed unmatched. CDR3 region: CATSSPRASGYYEQYF. CDR3 DNA: TGTGCCACCAGCAGCCCCCGGGCTAGCGGATACTACGAGCAGTACTTC.

Notes on this clone: Other DNA sequences in the same sample also yield this CDR3. The V gene is TRBV7-8, the J gene TRBJ1-2; D is unclear. V lost 0 bases, J lost 4 bases, and 3 bases lay in between. The CDR3 sequence is 12 residues long. The germline V gene encodes CDR1 SGHVS and CDR2 FQNEAQ. The CDR3 loop is CASSLASYGYTF. DNA of the CDR3: TGTGCCAGCAGCTTAGCCAGCTATGGCTACACCTTC.

As regards this clone: This specimen includes other DNA sequences encoding the same CDR3. This rearrangement joins TRBV30 to TRBJ1-1; D uncertain. The CDR3 sequence is 13 residues long. Germline assignment: CDR1 GTSNPN and CDR2 SVGIG (reference sequence). V was shortened by 0 bases and J by 1 base, with 6 bases between the two germline ends. This CDR3 reads CAWSVIENTEAFF. The CDR3 DNA sequence: TGTGCCTGGAGTGTAATAGAGAACACTGAAGCTTTCTTT.

This chain connects TRBV4-1 to TRBJ1-2; 10 bases match TRBD1. J lost 5 bases, V lost 3 bases, and 12 bases had no gene match. Per germline, CDR1 MGHRA and CDR2 YSYEKL. The CDR3 is made up of 17 amino acids. The CDR3 coding sequence is TGCGCCAGCAGCCAGTCCTTACCGGGACAGGGGTATTATGGCTACACCTTC. This encodes CASSQSLPGQGYYGYTF.

This chain uses TRBV28 with TRBJ2-6; TRBD1 matches at 10 bases. V dropped 2 bases and J dropped 0; count of bases not matched to a gene: 4. Looked up from germline, CDR1 is MDHEN and CDR2 is SYDVKM. The CDR3 has 18 amino acids. In nucleotides, the CDR3 is TGTGCCAGCAGTTTAACGGGGACAGGGGTCTCTGGGGCCAACGTCCTGACTTTC. Amino acid sequence: CASSLTGTGVSGANVLTF.

Notes on this clone: The CDR3 end shows no conserved phenylalanine or tryptophan, and so a read error is likely. This chain uses TRBV27 with TRBJ1-6, with 8 bases identical to TRBD1. The CDR3 consists of 19 residues. Germline V gene data show CDR1 as MNHEY and CDR2 as SMNVEV (reference sequence). After removal of 6 bases from V and 0 bases from J, the junction contained 13 bases not matched to a gene. The CDR3 region is CASSQSRDRLSSYNSPLHS. The CDR3 DNA sequence: TGTGCCAGCAGCCAATCCCGGGACAGGCTAAGCTCCTATAATTCACCCCTCCACTCT.

This clone has only one observation. The rearrangement uses TRBV11-2 and TRBJ2-7; D is perhaps TRBD1 (5 bases). Germline values: CDR1 SGHAT, CDR2 FQNNGV. The CDR3 runs 19 residues. The germline V and J ends were trimmed by 0 bases and 2 bases, with 23 bases remaining between them. CDR3 region: CASSLESLKDLGVTYEQYF. The CDR3 coding sequence is TGTGCCAGCAGCTTAGAAAGTCTTAAAGACTTAGGGGTTACCTACGAGCAGTACTTC.